The rows below give T cell receptor beta chains drawn from one sample of a study of cytomegalovirus exposure and HLA in healthy donors. The assay was immunoSEQ multiplex PCR, and TCRdb's table has in-frame clones only and misses some. The table has about 93,000 clones, around 73% seen once. The specimen sequenced was PBMCs. The receptors were gathered from a woman aged 40 to 50 in good health and CMV-seronegative. Both conserved end residues are part of each CDR3. The D gene is left open where the match is weak. Clone size is shown for a subset of rows, as once, few, many or a class of expanded clone.

j_call: TRBJ1-1
d_call: .
v_call: TRBV5-4
clone_size: .
cdr3_aa: CASSLGAGNTEAFF
cdr3_nt: TGTGCCAGCAGCTTGGGGGCAGGGAACACTGAAGCTTTCTTT

j_call: TRBJ2-2
d_call: .
v_call: TRBV27
clone_size: .
cdr3_aa: CASSSAPPAIRLTGELFF
cdr3_nt: TGTGCCAGCAGTTCCGCACCCCCCGCGATCCGTCTCACCGGGGAGCTGTTTTTT

j_call: TRBJ2-3
d_call: TRBD2
v_call: TRBV18
clone_size: .
cdr3_aa: CASSARLAGESTDTQYF
cdr3_nt: TGTGCCAGCTCAGCCCGACTAGCGGGAGAGAGCACAGATACGCAGTATTTT

j_call: TRBJ2-7
d_call: TRBD1
v_call: TRBV5-1
clone_size: .
cdr3_aa: CASSPVGQNYEQYF
cdr3_nt: TGCGCCAGCAGCCCCGTGGGACAGAACTACGAGCAGTACTTC

j_call: TRBJ1-5
d_call: .
v_call: TRBV6-1
clone_size: few
cdr3_aa: CASSVRQTQHF
cdr3_nt: TGTGCCAGCAGTGTCAGACAAACCCAGCATTTT

j_call: TRBJ1-5
d_call: .
v_call: TRBV4-1
clone_size: .
cdr3_aa: CASSQEGRVTWNQPQHF
cdr3_nt: TGCGCCAGCAGCCAAGAAGGGAGGGTTACTTGGAATCAGCCCCAGCATTTT

j_call: TRBJ1-3
d_call: TRBD1
v_call: TRBV13
clone_size: .
cdr3_aa: CASSTRMTGDNTIYF
cdr3_nt: TGTGCCAGCAGCACAAGGATGACAGGGGACAACACCATATATTTT

j_call: TRBJ1-6
d_call: .
v_call: TRBV28
clone_size: .
cdr3_aa: CAITGQPNSPLHF
cdr3_nt: TGTGCCATCACCGGACAACCTAATTCACCCCTCCACTTT

j_call: TRBJ1-3
d_call: .
v_call: TRBV9
clone_size: .
cdr3_aa: CASSVGGGTGNTIYF
cdr3_nt: TGTGCCAGCAGCGTAGGAGGGGGAACGGGAAACACCATATATTTT

j_call: TRBJ1-5
d_call: .
v_call: TRBV7-8
clone_size: .
cdr3_aa: CASSLAPTDSNQPQHF
cdr3_nt: TGTGCCAGCAGCTTAGCCCCGACTGATAGCAATCAGCCCCAGCATTTT

j_call: TRBJ1-5
d_call: TRBD1
v_call: TRBV28
clone_size: .
cdr3_aa: CASSMTGSNQPQHF
cdr3_nt: TGTGCCAGCAGTATGACAGGGAGCAATCAGCCCCAGCATTTT

j_call: TRBJ2-3
d_call: TRBD2
v_call: TRBV28
clone_size: .
cdr3_aa: CASSPPLAGVPDTQYF
cdr3_nt: TGTGCCAGCAGCCCCCCACTAGCGGGAGTACCAGATACGCAGTATTTT

j_call: TRBJ1-1
d_call: TRBD1
v_call: TRBV5-1
clone_size: few
cdr3_aa: CASSQGEVNTEAFF
cdr3_nt: TGCGCCAGCAGCCAGGGGGAAGTGAACACTGAAGCTTTCTTT

j_call: TRBJ2-7
d_call: TRBD2
v_call: TRBV7-2
clone_size: .
cdr3_aa: CASSLQGGRSHEQYF
cdr3_nt: TGTGCCAGCAGCTTACAGGGCGGGAGGAGCCACGAGCAGTACTTC

j_call: TRBJ2-1
d_call: TRBD2
v_call: TRBV10-3
clone_size: .
cdr3_aa: CAISEFSDYLAGDLNEQFF
cdr3_nt: TGTGCCATCAGTGAGTTCTCAGATTATCTAGCGGGAGATCTTAATGAGCAGTTCTTC

j_call: TRBJ2-5
d_call: TRBD1
v_call: TRBV14
clone_size: .
cdr3_aa: CASSQEAGTGPQETQYF
cdr3_nt: TGTGCCAGCAGCCAAGAGGCCGGGACAGGCCCGCAAGAGACCCAGTACTTC

j_call: TRBJ2-2
d_call: .
v_call: TRBV5-1
clone_size: .
cdr3_aa: CASSLGPGANTGELFF
cdr3_nt: TGCGCCAGCAGCTTGGGGCCAGGGGCGAACACCGGGGAGCTGTTTTTT

j_call: TRBJ2-6
d_call: TRBD1
v_call: TRBV19
clone_size: .
cdr3_aa: CASGRDRGAGANVLTF
cdr3_nt: TGTGCCAGTGGCCGGGACAGGGGAGCTGGGGCCAACGTCCTGACTTTC

j_call: TRBJ2-3
d_call: TRBD1
v_call: TRBV5-1
clone_size: .
cdr3_aa: CASSWTGASTDTQYF
cdr3_nt: TGCGCCAGCAGCTGGACAGGGGCTAGCACAGATACGCAGTATTTT

j_call: TRBJ2-2
d_call: .
v_call: TRBV7-9
clone_size: .
cdr3_aa: CASSQGKGATGELFF
cdr3_nt: TGTGCCAGCAGCCAGGGGAAGGGCGCCACCGGGGAGCTGTTTTTT

j_call: TRBJ1-3
d_call: .
v_call: TRBV6-1
clone_size: .
cdr3_aa: CASRSVHSSGNTIYF
cdr3_nt: TGTGCCAGCAGGTCCGTGCACAGCTCTGGAAACACCATATATTTT

j_call: TRBJ2-2
d_call: .
v_call: TRBV7-9
clone_size: .
cdr3_aa: CASTTSGTGELFF
cdr3_nt: TGTGCCAGCACCACGAGCGGGACCGGGGAGCTGTTTTTT

j_call: TRBJ2-2
d_call: .
v_call: TRBV11-2
clone_size: .
cdr3_aa: CASSFGRANTGELFF
cdr3_nt: TGTGCCAGCAGCTTCGGCAGGGCGAACACCGGGGAGCTGTTTTTT

j_call: TRBJ2-3
d_call: TRBD1
v_call: TRBV6-5
clone_size: few
cdr3_aa: CASRSTGASTDTQYF
cdr3_nt: TGTGCCAGCAGGTCGACAGGGGCTAGCACAGATACGCAGTATTTT

j_call: TRBJ2-1
d_call: TRBD2
v_call: TRBV9
clone_size: .
cdr3_aa: CASSGAGGVHNEQFF
cdr3_nt: TGTGCCAGCAGCGGAGCGGGAGGGGTTCACAATGAGCAGTTCTTC

j_call: TRBJ1-5
d_call: TRBD1
v_call: TRBV15
clone_size: few
cdr3_aa: CATSKSIRQGDGPQHF
cdr3_nt: TGTGCCACCAGCAAATCTATAAGACAGGGAGATGGGCCCCAGCATTTT

j_call: TRBJ2-5
d_call: .
v_call: TRBV7-9
clone_size: .
cdr3_aa: CASSSYRETQYF
cdr3_nt: TGTGCCAGCAGCTCCTATCGAGAGACCCAGTACTTC

j_call: TRBJ2-7
d_call: TRBD2
v_call: TRBV7-8
clone_size: .
cdr3_aa: CASSPTGRTKGEQYF
cdr3_nt: TGTGCCAGCAGCCCCACCGGGAGGACAAAGGGGGAGCAGTACTTC

j_call: TRBJ2-1
d_call: TRBD1
v_call: TRBV29-1
clone_size: .
cdr3_aa: CSVNTGGYYNEQFF
cdr3_nt: TGCAGCGTTAACACAGGGGGCTATTACAATGAGCAGTTCTTC

j_call: TRBJ1-2
d_call: TRBD1
v_call: TRBV27
clone_size: .
cdr3_aa: CASSSRDRGTYGYTF
cdr3_nt: TGTGCCAGCAGTTCCCGGGACAGGGGGACCTATGGCTACACCTTC

j_call: TRBJ2-3
d_call: .
v_call: TRBV6-5
clone_size: .
cdr3_aa: CASSYGLRGTDTQYF
cdr3_nt: TGTGCCAGCAGTTACGGGCTTAGAGGCACAGATACGCAGTATTTT

j_call: TRBJ2-1
d_call: TRBD2
v_call: TRBV7-3
clone_size: .
cdr3_aa: CASSPPGLGAEQFF
cdr3_nt: TGTGCCAGCAGTCCACCGGGACTAGGCGCGGAGCAGTTCTTC